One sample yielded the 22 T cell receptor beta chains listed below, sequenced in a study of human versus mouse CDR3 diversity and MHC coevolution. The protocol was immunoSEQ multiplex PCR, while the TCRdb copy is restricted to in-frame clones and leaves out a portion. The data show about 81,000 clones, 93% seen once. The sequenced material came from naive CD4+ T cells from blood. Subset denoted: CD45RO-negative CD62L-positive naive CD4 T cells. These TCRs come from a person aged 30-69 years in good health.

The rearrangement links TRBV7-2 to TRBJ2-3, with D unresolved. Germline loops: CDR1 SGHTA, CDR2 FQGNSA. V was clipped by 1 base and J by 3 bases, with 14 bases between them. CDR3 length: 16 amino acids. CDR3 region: CASSLVAGFGTDTQYF. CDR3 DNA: TGTGCCAGCAGCTTAGTAGCTGGGTTTGGTACAGATACGCAGTATTTT.

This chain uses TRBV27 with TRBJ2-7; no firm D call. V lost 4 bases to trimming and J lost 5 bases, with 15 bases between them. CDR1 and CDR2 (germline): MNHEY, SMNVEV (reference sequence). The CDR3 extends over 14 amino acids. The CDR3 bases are TGTGCCAGCAGTTCCTCCCAGACCGCGGACGAGCAGTACTTC. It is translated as CASSSSQTADEQYF.

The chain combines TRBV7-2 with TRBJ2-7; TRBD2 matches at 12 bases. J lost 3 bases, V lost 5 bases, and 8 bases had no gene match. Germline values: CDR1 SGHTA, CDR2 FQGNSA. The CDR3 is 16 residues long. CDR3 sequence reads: CASSREPGLAGYEQYF. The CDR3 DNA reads TGTGCCAGCAGCCGTGAACCGGGACTAGCGGGCTACGAGCAGTACTTC. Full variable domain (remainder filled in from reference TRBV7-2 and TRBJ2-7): GAGVSQSPSNKVTEKGKDVELRCDPISGHTALYWYRQSLGQGLEFLIYFQGNSAPDKSGLPSDRFSAERTGGSVSTLTIQRTQQEDSAVYLCASSREPGLAGYEQYFGPGTRLTVT.

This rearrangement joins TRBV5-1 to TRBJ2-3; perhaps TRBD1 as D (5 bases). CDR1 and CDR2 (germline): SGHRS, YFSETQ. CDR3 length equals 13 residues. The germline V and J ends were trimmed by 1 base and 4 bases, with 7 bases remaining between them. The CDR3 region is CASSLMGPDTQYF. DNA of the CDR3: TGCGCCAGCAGCTTGATGGGGCCAGATACGCAGTATTTT.

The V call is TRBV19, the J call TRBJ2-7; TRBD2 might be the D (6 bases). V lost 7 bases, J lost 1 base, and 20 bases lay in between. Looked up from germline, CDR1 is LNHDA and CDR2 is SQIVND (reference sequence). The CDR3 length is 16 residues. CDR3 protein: CASIYGTPSRSYEQYF. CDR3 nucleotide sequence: TGTGCCAGTATATACGGGACTCCTTCCCGATCCTACGAGCAGTACTTC.

CDR3 DNA: TGCGCCAGCAGCTTGGCAGTAGGGGGCATGAATGAGCAGTTCTTC. Translating it yields CASSLAVGGMNEQFF. This chain joins TRBV5-1 and TRBJ2-1; 7 bases agree with TRBD1. The CDR3 has 15 amino acids. Losses at the gene ends were 0 bases for V and 7 bases for J; bases not matched to a gene: 7. Germline V gives CDR1 SGHRS, CDR2 YFSETQ.

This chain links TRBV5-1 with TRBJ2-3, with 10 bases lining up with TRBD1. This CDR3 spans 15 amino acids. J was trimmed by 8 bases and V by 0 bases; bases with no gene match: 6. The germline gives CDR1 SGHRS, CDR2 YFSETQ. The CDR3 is CASSLAGTGVSTQYF. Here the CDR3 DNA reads TGCGCCAGCAGCTTGGCCGGGACAGGGGTGTCTACGCAGTATTTT. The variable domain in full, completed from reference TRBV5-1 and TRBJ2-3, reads KAGVTQTPRYLIKTRGQQVTLSCSPISGHRSVSWYQQTPGQGLQFLFEYFSETQRNKGNFPGRFSGRQFSNSRSEMNVSTLELGDSALYLCASSLAGTGVSTQYFGPGTRLTVL.

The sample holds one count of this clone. CDR3 protein: CASSLGGGSPYEQYF. CDR3 nucleotides: TGTGCCAGCAGTTTGGGAGGAGGGTCCCCCTACGAGCAGTACTTC. The gene calls are TRBV28 and TRBJ2-5, with D possibly matching TRBD2 (6 bases). Gene TRBJ2-7 matches the end of the DNA better, so the J call may be wrong. Germline CDR1 reads MDHEN; CDR2 reads SYDVKM. CDR3 size: 15 residues.

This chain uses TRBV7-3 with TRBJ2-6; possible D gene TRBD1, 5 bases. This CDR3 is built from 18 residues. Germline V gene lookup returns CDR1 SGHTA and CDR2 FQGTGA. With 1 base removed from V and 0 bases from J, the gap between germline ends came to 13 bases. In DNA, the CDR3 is TGTGCCAGCAGCTTAATTACAGGACCAAGCTCTGGGGCCAACGTCCTGACTTTC. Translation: CASSLITGPSSGANVLTF. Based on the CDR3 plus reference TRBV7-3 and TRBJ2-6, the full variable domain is GAGVSQTPSNKVTEKGKYVELRCDPISGHTALYWYRQSLGQGPEFLIYFQGTGAADDSGLPNDRFFAVRPEGSVSTLKIQRTERGDSAVYLCASSLITGPSSGANVLTFGAGSRLTVL.

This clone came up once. Written as DNA, the CDR3 is TGTGCTAGTGGTCCCGGGGTTTCAAATGAAAAACTGTTTTTT. The encoded protein is CASGPGVSNEKLFF. The V call is TRBV12-5, the J call TRBJ1-4, with D hard to call. This CDR3 is 14 amino acids long. From germline, CDR1 is LGHNT and CDR2 FRNRAP. V lost 5 bases to trimming and J lost 5 bases, with 12 bases between them.

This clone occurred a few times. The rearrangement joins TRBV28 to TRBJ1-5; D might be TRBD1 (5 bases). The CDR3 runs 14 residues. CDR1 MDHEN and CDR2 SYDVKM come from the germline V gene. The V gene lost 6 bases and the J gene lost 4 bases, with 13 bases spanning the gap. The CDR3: CASSEGAGNQPQHF. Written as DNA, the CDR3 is TGTGCCAGCAGCGAAGGGGCTGGAAATCAGCCCCAGCATTTT.

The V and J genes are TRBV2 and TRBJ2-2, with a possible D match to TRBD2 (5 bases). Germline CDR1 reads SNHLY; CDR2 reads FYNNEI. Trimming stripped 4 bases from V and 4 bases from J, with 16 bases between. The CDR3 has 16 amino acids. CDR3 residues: CASSVWASGSTGELFF. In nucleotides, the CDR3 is TGTGCCAGCAGTGTGTGGGCCTCGGGGAGCACCGGGGAGCTGTTTTTT.

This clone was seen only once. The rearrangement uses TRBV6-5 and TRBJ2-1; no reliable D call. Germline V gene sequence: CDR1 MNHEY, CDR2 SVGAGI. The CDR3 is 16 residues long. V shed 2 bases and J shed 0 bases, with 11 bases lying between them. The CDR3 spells CASSYRILSSYNEQFF. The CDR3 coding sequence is TGTGCCAGCAGTTACAGGATACTAAGCTCCTACAATGAGCAGTTCTTC.

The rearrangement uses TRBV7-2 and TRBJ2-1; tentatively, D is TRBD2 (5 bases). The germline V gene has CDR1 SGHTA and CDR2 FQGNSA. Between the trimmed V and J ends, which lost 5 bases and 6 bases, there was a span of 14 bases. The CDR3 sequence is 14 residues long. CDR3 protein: CASSPRGYTNEQFF. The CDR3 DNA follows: TGTGCCAGCAGCCCAAGAGGGTATACCAATGAGCAGTTCTTC.

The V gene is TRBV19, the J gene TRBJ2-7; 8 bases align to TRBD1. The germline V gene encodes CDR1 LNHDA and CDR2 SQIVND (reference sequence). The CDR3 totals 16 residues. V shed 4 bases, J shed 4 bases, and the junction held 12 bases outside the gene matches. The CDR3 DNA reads TGTGCCAGTAGTACAACAGGGGGGTTACCGAGATACGAGCAGTACTTC. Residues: CASSTTGGLPRYEQYF.

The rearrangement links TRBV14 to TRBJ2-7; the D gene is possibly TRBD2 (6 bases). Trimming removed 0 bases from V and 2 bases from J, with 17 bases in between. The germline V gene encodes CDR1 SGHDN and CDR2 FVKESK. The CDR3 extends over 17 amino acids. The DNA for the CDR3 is TGTGCCAGCAGCCAAGATATCCGCAGGGACTCAACCTACGAGCAGTACTTC. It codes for CASSQDIRRDSTYEQYF.

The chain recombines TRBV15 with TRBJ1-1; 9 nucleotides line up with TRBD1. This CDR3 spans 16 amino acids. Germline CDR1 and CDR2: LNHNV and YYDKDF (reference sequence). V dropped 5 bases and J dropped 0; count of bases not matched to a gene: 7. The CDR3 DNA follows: TGTGCCACCAGCGGCCTCGGACAGGGGATGAACACTGAAGCTTTCTTT. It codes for CATSGLGQGMNTEAFF.

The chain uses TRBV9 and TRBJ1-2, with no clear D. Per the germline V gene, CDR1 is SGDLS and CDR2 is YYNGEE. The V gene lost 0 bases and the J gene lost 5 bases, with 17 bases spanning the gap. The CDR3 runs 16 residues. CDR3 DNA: TGTGCCAGCAGCGTAGGGTTTAGGGAGCGGTTGTATGGCTACACCTTC. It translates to CASSVGFRERLYGYTF.

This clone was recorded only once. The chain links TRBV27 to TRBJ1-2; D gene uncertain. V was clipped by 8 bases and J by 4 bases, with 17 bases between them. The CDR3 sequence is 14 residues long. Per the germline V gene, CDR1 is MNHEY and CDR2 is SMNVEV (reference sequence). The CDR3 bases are TGTGCCAGCGGGTCAACTGGGCTGCGCTATGGCTACACCTTC. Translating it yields CASGSTGLRYGYTF.

CDR3 coding DNA: TGTGCCAGCAGCTTAAGGCCCGGGGAGCTGTTTTTT. It translates to CASSLRPGELFF. The chain couples TRBV7-3 to TRBJ2-2; D unresolved. V lost 1 base, J lost 6 bases, and 3 bases lay in between. CDR3 size: 12 residues. CDR1 and CDR2 from the germline V gene are SGHTA and FQGTGA.

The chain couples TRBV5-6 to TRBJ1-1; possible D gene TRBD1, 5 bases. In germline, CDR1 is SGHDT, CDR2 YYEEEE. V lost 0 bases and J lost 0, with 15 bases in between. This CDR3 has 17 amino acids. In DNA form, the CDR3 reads TGTGCCAGCAGCTTGGAAAGGTCGGGGGGAATGAACACTGAAGCTTTCTTT. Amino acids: CASSLERSGGMNTEAFF.

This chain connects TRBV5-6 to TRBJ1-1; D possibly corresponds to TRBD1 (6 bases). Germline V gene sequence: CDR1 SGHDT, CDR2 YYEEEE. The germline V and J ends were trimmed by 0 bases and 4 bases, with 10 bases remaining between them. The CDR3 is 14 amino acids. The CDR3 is CASSLGQGTTEAFF. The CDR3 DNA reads TGTGCCAGCAGCTTGGGTCAGGGGACCACTGAAGCTTTCTTT.